This T cell receptor (beta chain) was identified in a study of control samples from healthy donors and cancer patients. The table came from immunoSEQ multiplex PCR; TCRdb's copy has only in-frame clones and leaves some out. The sample shows some 120,000 clones, 75% to 95% of them seen only once. Deletions cut 9 bases from V and 0 bases from J, with 12 bases between. This CDR3 is 13 amino acids long. The germline V gene has CDR1 SNHLY and CDR2 FYNNEI. The genes are TRBV2 and TRBJ2-7; D is undetermined. The source is a man younger than 35 in good health. Sequencing used blood. CDR3 bases: TGTGCCAGAAAAACAGAGAGCTCCTACGAGCAGTACTTC. The encoded protein is CARKTESSYEQYF. Full variable domain (outside the CDR3, taken from reference TRBV2 and TRBJ2-7): EPEVTQTPSHQVTQMGQEVILRCVPISNHLYFYWYRQILGQKVEFLVSFYNNEISEKSEIFDDQFSVERPDGSNFTLKIRSTKLEDSAMYFCARKTESSYEQYFGPGTRLTVT.